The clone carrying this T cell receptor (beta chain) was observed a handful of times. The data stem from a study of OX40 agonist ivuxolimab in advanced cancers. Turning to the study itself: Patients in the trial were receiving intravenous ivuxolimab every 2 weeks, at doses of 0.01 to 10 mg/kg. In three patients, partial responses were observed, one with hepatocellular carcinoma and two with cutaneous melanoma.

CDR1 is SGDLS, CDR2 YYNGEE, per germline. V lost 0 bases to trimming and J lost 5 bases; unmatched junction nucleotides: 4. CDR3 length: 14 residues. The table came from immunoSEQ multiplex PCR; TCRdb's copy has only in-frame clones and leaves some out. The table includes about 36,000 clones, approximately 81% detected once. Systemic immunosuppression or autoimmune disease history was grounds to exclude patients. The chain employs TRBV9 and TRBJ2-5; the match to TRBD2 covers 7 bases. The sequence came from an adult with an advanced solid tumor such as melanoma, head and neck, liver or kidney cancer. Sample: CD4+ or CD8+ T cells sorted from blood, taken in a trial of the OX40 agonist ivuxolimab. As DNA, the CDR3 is TGTGCCAGCAGCGTAGAGATGGGGGGGGAGACCCAGTACTTC. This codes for CASSVEMGGETQYF. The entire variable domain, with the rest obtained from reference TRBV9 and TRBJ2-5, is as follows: DSGVTQTPKHLITATGQRVTLRCSPRSGDLSVYWYQQSLDQGLQFLIQYYNGEERAKGNILERFSAQQFPDLHSELNLSSLELGDSALYFCASSVEMGGETQYFGPGTRLLVL.